Listed below are T cell receptor beta chains from one sample, sequenced in a study of shared clonotypes between healthy human individuals. Assay used: immunoSEQ multiplex PCR; TCRdb lists only in-frame clones, some missing. The sample lists about 2.4 million clones; 93% were seen once. Sequencing was carried out using naive CD4+ T cells from PBMCs. These receptors all stem from a man younger than 30 in good health. Some clones in this sample may be carry-over from other donors' samples. CDR3s include the opening cysteine and the closing phenylalanine or tryptophan. Fields, in order: D gene, V gene, J gene, CDR3 protein. The D gene is left open where the match is weak.

.	TRBV28	TRBJ1-1	CASSLADNRRAFF
.	TRBV19	TRBJ1-2	CASSDFPRGNYGYTF
.	TRBV7-9	TRBJ2-1	CASSLGLVVDEQFF
TRBD1	TRBV2	TRBJ1-1	CASSGTGGTEAFF
TRBD2	TRBV4-1	TRBJ2-5	CASSRPGLADQETQYF
.	TRBV5-1	TRBJ1-1	CASSSEGGGTEAFF
.	TRBV6-5	TRBJ2-7	CASSYSKWVGPGEQYF
.	TRBV4-3	TRBJ2-1	CASSRQGGDEQFF
.	TRBV12-5	TRBJ2-3	CASGSLGTDTQYF
.	TRBV7-2	TRBJ2-3	CASSPRRSTDTQYF